A selection of T cell receptor beta chains follows, all from one sample in a study of T cells after somatic rescue of genetic block. Generated by immunoSEQ multiplex PCR, the TCRdb table keeps only in-frame clones and is missing some. The data contain just over 8,000 clones, over 75% of them singletons. Sequencing input: peripheral blood mononuclear cells (PBMCs). The receptors stem from a boy between 10 and 17 years old. Each CDR3 is given with its conserved first and last residue. The order of the fields is CDR3 length, D gene, clone size, J gene, V gene, CDR3 protein, CDR3 DNA. A D gene is named only where the DNA matches it firmly. Not every row has a clone size; where given, it reads once, few, many or a size class.

13 | . | . | TRBJ1-2 | TRBV4-3 | CASSQNPSAGYTF | TGCGCCAGCAGCCAAAATCCTTCCGCTGGCTACACCTTC
16 | TRBD2 | . | TRBJ2-1 | TRBV7-9 | CASSLAPGGGYNEQFF | TGTGCCAGCAGCCTAGCCCCGGGCGGGGGTTACAATGAGCAGTTCTTC
8 | . | . | TRBJ2-7 | TRBV7-9 | CASEPGYF | TGTGCCTCCGAACCGGGGTACTTC
13 | . | . | TRBJ2-1 | TRBV7-2 | CASSLGQNNEQFF | TGTGCCAGCAGCTTAGGTCAGAACAATGAGCAGTTCTTC
13 | . | few | TRBJ2-3 | TRBV27 | CASSLIPPDTQYF | TGTGCCAGCAGTTTAATCCCCCCGGATACGCAGTATTTT
17 | TRBD2 | . | TRBJ2-1 | TRBV9 | CASSAGTAGGAWYEQFF | TGTGCCAGCAGCGCGGGAACAGCGGGAGGCGCCTGGTATGAGCAGTTCTTC
14 | TRBD1 | . | TRBJ2-7 | TRBV2 | CASHDRGASYEQYF | TGTGCCAGCCACGACAGGGGGGCGTCCTACGAGCAGTACTTC
13 | . | . | TRBJ2-3 | TRBV6-5 | CASRTRRTDTQYF | TGTGCCAGCAGAACAAGGCGTACGGATACGCAGTATTTT
13 | . | . | TRBJ2-5 | TRBV7-9 | CASSLAGAETQYF | TGTGCCAGCAGCTTAGCGGGGGCAGAGACCCAGTACTTC
14 | TRBD1 | . | TRBJ1-2 | TRBV7-9 | CASRHTGDSYGYTF | TGTGCCAGCAGGCATACAGGGGATTCCTATGGCTACACCTTC
17 | TRBD2 | . | TRBJ2-5 | TRBV5-3 | CARRASGGRALVKTQYF | TGTGCCAGAAGGGCGTCTGGTGGGAGGGCCTTGGTGAAGACCCAGTACTTC
12 | . | once | TRBJ2-7 | TRBV10-3 | CAIRSRTAEQYF | TGTGCCATCAGATCGCGGACAGCCGAGCAGTACTTC
13 | TRBD2 | . | TRBJ2-7 | TRBV4-2 | CASSQGGGYEQYF | TGTGCCAGCAGCCAAGGGGGGGGGTACGAGCAGTACTTC
11 | . | . | TRBJ2-3 | TRBV20-1 | CSARMADTQYF | TGCAGTGCTAGAATGGCAGATACGCAGTATTTT
13 | . | . | TRBJ2-5 | TRBV11-2 | CASSLESESYQYF | TGTGCCAGCAGCTTAGAAAGCGAGTCTTACCAGTACTTC
14 | . | . | TRBJ2-7 | TRBV18 | CASSPSGTSYEQYF | TGTGCCAGCTCACCAAGCGGGACATCCTACGAGCAGTACTTC
12 | . | . | TRBJ2-1 | TRBV6-5 | CASSYNRNEQFF | TGTGCCAGCAGTTACAACCGCAATGAGCAGTTCTTC
14 | . | . | TRBJ2-7 | TRBV21-1 | CASSKGETTYEQYF | TGTGCCAGCAGCAAAGGTGAGACCACCTACGAGCAGTACTTC
15 | . | once | TRBJ1-2 | TRBV4-3 | CASSQALGGLYGYTF | TGCGCCAGCAGCCAAGCGTTGGGGGGCCTCTATGGCTACACCTTC
15 | . | . | TRBJ2-1 | TRBV11-2 | CASSVGASRTNEQFF | TGTGCCAGCAGCGTGGGGGCTAGCCGAACTAATGAGCAGTTCTTC
11 | TRBD1 | . | TRBJ1-1 | TRBV20-1 | CSASQGGQAFF | TGCAGTGCTTCACAGGGGGGCCAAGCTTTCTTT
14 | . | . | TRBJ1-1 | TRBV7-9 | CASSPGLKYLEAFF | TGTGCCAGCAGCCCCGGCTTGAAGTATTTGGAAGCTTTCTTT
14 | TRBD1 | . | TRBJ2-1 | TRBV27 | CASSSDRGYNEQFF | TGTGCCAGCAGTTCGGACAGGGGGTACAATGAGCAGTTCTTC
14 | . | . | TRBJ1-1 | TRBV2 | CASSELQRNTEAFF | TGTGCCAGCAGTGAATTGCAGCGTAACACTGAAGCTTTCTTT
13 | . | . | TRBJ2-3 | TRBV2 | CASEWRGSDTQYF | TGTGCCAGCGAGTGGCGGGGCTCAGATACGCAGTATTTT
14 | . | few | TRBJ2-3 | TRBV11-3 | CASSAGRITDTQYF | TGTGCCAGCAGCGCAGGCCGGATCACAGATACGCAGTATTTT
15 | . | few | TRBJ1-2 | TRBV27 | CASSEAPPGVYGYTF | TGTGCCAGCAGTGAAGCTCCACCCGGGGTCTATGGCTACACCTTC
13 | TRBD1 | once | TRBJ1-1 | TRBV2 | CASRTGIRTEAFF | TGTGCCAGCAGGACAGGGATTAGGACTGAAGCTTTCTTT
13 | . | . | TRBJ1-6 | TRBV4-3 | CASSQESNSPLHF | TGCGCCAGCAGCCAAGAGTCCAATTCACCCCTCCACTTT
13 | . | . | TRBJ2-7 | TRBV10-1 | CASRPQRSVEQYF | TGCGCCAGCAGGCCCCAAAGGTCCGTCGAGCAGTACTTC
13 | . | few | TRBJ1-1 | TRBV5-4 | CASSPHGTHEAFF | TGTGCCAGCAGCCCCCATGGGACTCATGAAGCTTTCTTT
13 | . | . | TRBJ2-7 | TRBV4-2 | CASSRPDLYEQYF | TGTGCCAGCAGCCGGCCGGACCTCTACGAGCAGTACTTC
15 | . | . | TRBJ2-3 | TRBV7-9 | CASSRPVAPTDTQYF | TGTGCCAGCAGCCGACCGGTGGCACCCACAGATACGCAGTATTTT
16 | . | once | TRBJ1-6 | TRBV5-5 | CASSQDLGGGNSPLHF | TGCGCCAGCAGCCAAGATTTAGGAGGGGGTAATTCACCCCTCCACTTT
16 | . | . | TRBJ1-3 | TRBV5-6 | CASSLRSPNPGNTIYF | TGTGCCAGCAGCCTTCGGTCGCCGAATCCTGGAAACACCATATATTTT
16 | TRBD2 | few | TRBJ2-1 | TRBV13 | CASSPLRAGGRNEQFF | TGTGCCAGCAGCCCCCTCCGAGCGGGAGGTCGCAATGAGCAGTTCTTC
13 | . | . | TRBJ1-2 | TRBV28 | CASGVRTSYGYTF | TGTGCCAGCGGGGTCCGGACGAGCTATGGCTACACCTTC
14 | . | . | TRBJ1-1 | TRBV6-1 | CASPVGQMNTEAFF | TGTGCCAGCCCTGTGGGACAAATGAACACTGAAGCTTTCTTT
14 | . | . | TRBJ2-5 | TRBV7-6 | CASSWMGGQETQYF | TGTGCCAGCAGCTGGATGGGGGGCCAAGAGACCCAGTACTTC
17 | TRBD2 | . | TRBJ2-3 | TRBV9 | CASSDWAGTSGTDTQYF | TGTGCCAGCAGCGATTGGGCCGGGACTAGCGGCACAGATACGCAGTATTTT
15 | TRBD2 | . | TRBJ2-6 | TRBV6-6 | CASSPGGSGANVLTF | TGTGCCAGCTCCCCGGGAGGCTCTGGGGCCAACGTCCTGACTTTC
14 | . | . | TRBJ1-4 | TRBV13 | CASSLGKGNEKLFF | TGTGCCAGCAGCTTGGGTAAGGGGAATGAAAAACTGTTTTTT
16 | . | . | TRBJ1-2 | TRBV4-1 | CASSQVADISNYGYTF | TGCGCCAGCAGCCAAGTGGCAGATATATCTAACTATGGCTACACCTTC